The T cell receptor (beta chain) described here comes from a study of T-cell memory formation after mild COVID-19. Study-wide background: Clusters were largely donor specific.

The CDR3 is 14 amino acids. Germline V gene sequence: CDR1 ENHRY, CDR2 SYGVKD. Trimming took off 7 bases at V and 1 base at J, with 12 bases between the two ends. A remark on this clonotype: What it binds is not known.

Study-level points and caveats: CD4+ contracting clones were mainly CM and EM; CD8+ ones, EMRA. Clones from the second wave (peaking day 37) had unconfirmed SARS-CoV-2 specificity. Clones that shrank (day 15 to 85) were balanced CD4/CD8, whereas later expanders leaned CD4+.

TCRdb itself ran the 5' RACE reads through MiXCR, one entry per CDR3 protein. The sample holds around 250,000 distinct CDR3 sequences, 15% to 19% seen once. This receptor was identified in an adult woman who had mild COVID-19 (a few samples of this study predate the infection). Cell type and time point are not known. What was sequenced was PBMCs or a T cell subset sorted from them (not recorded which). This chain uses TRBV10-3 with TRBJ2-3, with a possible D match to TRBD2 (6 bases). CDR3 in DNA: TGTGCCATCAAAGGGGCTAGCGGCACAGATACGCAGTATTTT. It codes for CAIKGASGTDTQYF.